This TCR beta chain was sequenced in a study of T-cell memory formation after mild COVID-19. From the 5' RACE reads, TCRdb called clonotypes with MiXCR, one entry per CDR3 protein. Here the sample spans just over 350,000 distinct CDR3 sequences, 13% to 15% being singletons. This clonotype has a count of ten or more. Sequenced sample: PBMCs or a T cell subset sorted from them (not recorded which). The sequence was obtained from a man between 18 and 29 years old who had mild COVID-19 (a few samples of this study predate the infection). Cell type and time point are not known.

CDR3 region: CASSGTGETQYF. The CDR3 nucleotides are TGTGCCAGCAGCGGGACAGGAGAGACCCAGTACTTC. The chain recombines TRBV6-2 or TRBV6-3 with TRBJ2-5; 8 bases match TRBD1. V lost 6 bases to trimming and J lost 4 bases; unmatched junction nucleotides: 1. There are 12 residues in the CDR3. CDR1 is MNHEY and CDR2 is SVGEGT in the germline V gene.